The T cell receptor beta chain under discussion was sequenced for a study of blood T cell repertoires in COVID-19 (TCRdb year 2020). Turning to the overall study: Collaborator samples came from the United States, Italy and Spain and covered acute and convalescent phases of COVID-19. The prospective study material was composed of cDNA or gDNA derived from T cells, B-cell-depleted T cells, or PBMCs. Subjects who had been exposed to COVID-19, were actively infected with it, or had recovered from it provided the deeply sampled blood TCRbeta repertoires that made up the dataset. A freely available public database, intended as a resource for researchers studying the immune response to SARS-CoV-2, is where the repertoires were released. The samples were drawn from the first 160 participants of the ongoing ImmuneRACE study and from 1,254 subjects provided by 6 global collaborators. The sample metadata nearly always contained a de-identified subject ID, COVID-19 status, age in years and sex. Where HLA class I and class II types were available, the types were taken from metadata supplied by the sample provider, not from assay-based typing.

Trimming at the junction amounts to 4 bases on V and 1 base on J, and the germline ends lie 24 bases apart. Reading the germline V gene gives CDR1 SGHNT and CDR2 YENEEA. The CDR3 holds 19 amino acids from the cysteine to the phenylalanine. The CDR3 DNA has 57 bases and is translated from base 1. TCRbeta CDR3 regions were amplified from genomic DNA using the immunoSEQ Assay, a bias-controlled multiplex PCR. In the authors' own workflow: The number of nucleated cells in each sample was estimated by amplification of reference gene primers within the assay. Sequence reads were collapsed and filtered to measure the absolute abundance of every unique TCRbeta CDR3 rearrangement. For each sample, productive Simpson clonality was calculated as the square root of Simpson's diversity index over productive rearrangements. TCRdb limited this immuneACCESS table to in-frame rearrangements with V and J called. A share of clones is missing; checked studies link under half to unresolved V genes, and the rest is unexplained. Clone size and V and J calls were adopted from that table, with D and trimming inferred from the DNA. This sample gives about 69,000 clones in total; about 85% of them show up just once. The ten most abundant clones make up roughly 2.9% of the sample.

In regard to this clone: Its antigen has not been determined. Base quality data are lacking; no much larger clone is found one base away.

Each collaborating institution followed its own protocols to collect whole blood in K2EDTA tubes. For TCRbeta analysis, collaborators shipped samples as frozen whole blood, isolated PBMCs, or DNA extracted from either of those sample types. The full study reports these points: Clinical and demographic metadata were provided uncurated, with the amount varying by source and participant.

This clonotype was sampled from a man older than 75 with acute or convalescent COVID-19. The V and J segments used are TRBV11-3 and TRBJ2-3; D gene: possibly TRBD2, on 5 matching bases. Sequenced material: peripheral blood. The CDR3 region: CASSYSTPTLRGGTDTQYF. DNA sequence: TGTGCCAGCAGCTACTCGACTCCGACCCTACGGGGTGGCACAGATACGCAGTATTTT.